The TCR beta chain described here comes from a study of blood T cells in healthy people across ages (dated by TCRdb to between 2014 and 2016). Some background on the complete study: In model experiments, roughly one uniquely barcoded TCR beta cDNA molecule per two T cells was captured by template switching. Age-related changes in TCR beta repertoire diversity were measured in the study by deep sequencing normalized with unique cDNA molecular identifiers. The study analyzed two additional independent replicas of 1 million unique cDNA reads from the same blood draw for two donors, one aged 18 to 30 and one aged 80 or older. To avoid experimental bias, donors of different ages were randomly spread across the sequencing lanes. Donors were grouped into four age groups: young (average approximately 16 years), middle-aged (around 39), aged (approximately 67) and long-lived (over 80). Results the study describes overall, beyond this receptor: Observed TCR beta diversity per million T cells fell roughly linearly with age, and a significant reduction was already apparent by age about 36. Compared with the aged group, the long-lived group had more naive CD4+ T cells, fewer expanded clones and increased TCR diversity, suggesting age selection. A strong correlation was found between observed TCR beta diversity and the percentage of naive T cells measured by flow cytometry. Since profiling was done on bulk unsorted PBMCs, naive and antigen-experienced compartments could not be conclusively compared. Estimates of total diversity based on one million sequenced T cells were regarded as lower bounds and as underestimates. Because the CMV infection status of the donors was unknown, age-related changes in expanded clonotypes may potentially have been confounded.

Trimming takes 6 bases off V and 4 bases off J; junction bases not matched to a gene: 17. The CDR3, from cysteine to phenylalanine, totals 17 residues. Only CDR3 DNA remains: 51 bases, in frame from the first base. CDR1 and CDR2 were assigned from the germline V gene as SGHVS and FQNEAQ. The approximately 39 donors, aged roughly 6 to 95 years, were systemically healthy Caucasian individuals from Russia. About 10 milliliters of peripheral blood were collected from each donor into EDTA-treated Vacutainer tubes. PBMCs were isolated by Ficoll-Paque density-gradient centrifugation, with at least 6.5 million obtained per sample. Total RNA, at least 5 micrograms per sample, was extracted from PBMCs with Trizol reagent. The percentages of naive CD45RAhigh/CD27high T cells were determined by flow cytometry on a PBMC aliquot from every donor. Preparation of the library involved 5' RACE. A second PCR of 7 to 11 cycles was performed with a sample-barcoded 5' primer and a J-beta primer mix. A unique molecular identifier was introduced onto each TCR beta cDNA molecule by a template-switch 5' adaptor carrying 12 random nucleotides. Each sample yielded at least 3 million CDR3-containing paired-end reads. First-strand cDNA synthesis was performed from all RNA using the Mint cDNA synthesis kit, with priming by a TRBC-specific oligonucleotide. All cDNA was treated with uracil-DNA glycosylase and then went through a first 18-cycle PCR with the universal primers M1SS and BC2_uni_R. The authors' pipeline ran thus. For normalization, 1 million high-quality reads were randomly selected from each sample, with every read carrying a distinct molecular identifier. Instead of being binned into consensus sequences, reads with shared molecular identifiers were discarded. MiTCR, run with a Q25 quality threshold and the strictest error-elimination algorithm, handled CDR3 identification, clonotype clustering and error correction. A nonparametric unseen species model using Euler transformation provided a lower-bound estimate of total TCR beta diversity. TCRdb reran the public reads through fastp at Q25 and MiXCR, keeping productive beta chains. Rows are unified per CDR3 protein, each entry keeping the most common DNA and genes. The V and J calls and clone size come from TCRdb's table, not from the authors' own analysis. The sample yields some 1.8 million distinct CDR3 sequences; 30% to 40% were counted once. Of the sample, 23% is held by the ten largest clones.

Remarks on this clonotype: Its antigen is unknown. The record has no base qualities; no much larger clone is one base away.

The sequencing input was blood. The sequence is built from TRBV7-8 and TRBJ2-5; 7 of the junction bases match TRBD1. The origin of this receptor is a human donor in good health. The nucleotide sequence is TGTGCCAGCAGTACCGGGACAGTCCCAGGCAGAGTAGAGACCCAGTACTTC. Its protein product is CASSTGTVPGRVETQYF.